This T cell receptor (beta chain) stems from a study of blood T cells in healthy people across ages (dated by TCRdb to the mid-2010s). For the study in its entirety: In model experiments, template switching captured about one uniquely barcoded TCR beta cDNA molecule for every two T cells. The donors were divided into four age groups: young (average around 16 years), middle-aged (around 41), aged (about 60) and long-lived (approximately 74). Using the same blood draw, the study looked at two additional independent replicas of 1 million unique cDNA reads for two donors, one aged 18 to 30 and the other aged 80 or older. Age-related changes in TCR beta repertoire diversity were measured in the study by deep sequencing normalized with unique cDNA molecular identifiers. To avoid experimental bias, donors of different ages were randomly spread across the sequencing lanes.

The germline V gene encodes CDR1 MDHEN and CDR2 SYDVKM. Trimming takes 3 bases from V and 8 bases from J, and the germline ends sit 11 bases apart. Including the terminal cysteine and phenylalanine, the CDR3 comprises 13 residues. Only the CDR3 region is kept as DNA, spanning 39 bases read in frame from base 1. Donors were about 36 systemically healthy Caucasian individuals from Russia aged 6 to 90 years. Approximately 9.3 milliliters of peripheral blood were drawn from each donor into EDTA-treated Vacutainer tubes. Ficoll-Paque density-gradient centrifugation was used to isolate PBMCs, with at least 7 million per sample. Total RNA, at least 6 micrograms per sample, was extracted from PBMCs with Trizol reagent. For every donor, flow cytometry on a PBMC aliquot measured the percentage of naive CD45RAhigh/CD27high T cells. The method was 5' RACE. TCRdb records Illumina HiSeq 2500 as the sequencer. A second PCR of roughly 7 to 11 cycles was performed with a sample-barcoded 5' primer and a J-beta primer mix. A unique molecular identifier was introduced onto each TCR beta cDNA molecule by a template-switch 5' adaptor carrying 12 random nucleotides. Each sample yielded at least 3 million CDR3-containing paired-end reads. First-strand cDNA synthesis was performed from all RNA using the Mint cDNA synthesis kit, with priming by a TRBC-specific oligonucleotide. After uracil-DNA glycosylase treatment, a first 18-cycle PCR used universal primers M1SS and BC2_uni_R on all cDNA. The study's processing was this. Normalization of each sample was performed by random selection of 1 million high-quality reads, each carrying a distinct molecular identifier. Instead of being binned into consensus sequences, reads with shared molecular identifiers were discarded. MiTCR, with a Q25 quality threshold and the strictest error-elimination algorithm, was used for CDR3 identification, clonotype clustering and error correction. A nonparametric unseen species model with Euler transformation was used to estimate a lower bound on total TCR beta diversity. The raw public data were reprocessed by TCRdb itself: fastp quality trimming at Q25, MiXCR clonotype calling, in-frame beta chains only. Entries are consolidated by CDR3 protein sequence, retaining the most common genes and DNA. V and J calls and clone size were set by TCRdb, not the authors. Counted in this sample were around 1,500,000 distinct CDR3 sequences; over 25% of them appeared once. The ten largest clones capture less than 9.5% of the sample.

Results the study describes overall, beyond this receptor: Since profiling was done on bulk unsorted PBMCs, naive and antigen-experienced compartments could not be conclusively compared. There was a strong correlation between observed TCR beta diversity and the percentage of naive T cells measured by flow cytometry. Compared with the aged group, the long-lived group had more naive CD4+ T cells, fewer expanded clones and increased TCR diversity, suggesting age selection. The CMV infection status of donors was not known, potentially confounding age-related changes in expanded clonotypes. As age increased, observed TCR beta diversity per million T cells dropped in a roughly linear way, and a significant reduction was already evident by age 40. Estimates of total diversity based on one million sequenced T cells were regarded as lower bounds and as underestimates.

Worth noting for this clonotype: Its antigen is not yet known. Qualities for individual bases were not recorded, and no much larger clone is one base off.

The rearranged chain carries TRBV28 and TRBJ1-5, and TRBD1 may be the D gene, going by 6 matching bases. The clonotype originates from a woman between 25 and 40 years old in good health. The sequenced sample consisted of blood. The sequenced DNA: TGTGCCAGCAGTTTGTCAGGGGTTAAGCCCCAGCATTTT. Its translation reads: CASSLSGVKPQHF. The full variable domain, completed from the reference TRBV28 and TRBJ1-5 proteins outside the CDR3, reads DVKVTQSSRYLVKRTGEKVFLECVQDMDHENMFWYRQDPGLGLRLIYFSYDVKMKEKGDIPEGYSVSREKKERFSLILESASTNQTSMYLCASSLSGVKPQHFGDGTRLSIL.